A single TCR beta chain is shown here with its context. On cycle 4 day 1 and cycle 7 day 1, as well as at baseline, blood was sampled. This entry comes from a study of OX40 agonist ivuxolimab in advanced cancers. Background on the study: Clinicians treated patients with ivuxolimab, an agonistic anti-OX40 (CD134) antibody. Among those enrolled, mean age was about 62 years (range about 23 to 79) and 75% to 85% were male.

Clones were sequenced by immunoSEQ multiplex PCR, and TCRdb holds only the in-frame ones, with some missing. Among approximately 100,000 clones, about 91% were seen once, and the ten largest hold roughly 0.33%. This clonotype originated in an adult with an advanced solid tumor such as melanoma, head and neck, liver or kidney cancer. The sample consisted of CD4+ or CD8+ T cells sorted from blood, taken in a trial of the OX40 agonist ivuxolimab.

CDR3 in DNA: TGTGCCTGGGACATTGCCAAAAACATTCAGTACTTC. Protein product: CAWDIAKNIQYF. This sequence joins TRBV30 and TRBJ2-4; D call uncertain. Trimming stripped 5 bases from V and 1 base from J, with 6 bases between. This CDR3 contains 12 residues. CDR1 and CDR2 (germline): GTSNPN, SVGIG (reference sequence).